One sample yielded the 11 T cell receptor beta chains listed below, sequenced in a study of T cells in Graves' hyperthyroidism and ophthalmopathy. RNA transcripts yielded amplified TCR beta CDR3 regions. With the HTBI primer set, the TCR CDR3 went through a first round of RT-PCR. From the multiplex PCR reads, TCRdb called clonotypes with MiXCR, one entry per CDR3 protein. The data contain 530,000 or so distinct CDR3 sequences, more than 15% of them seen just once; the ten biggest clones take up around 17%. The material sequenced was blood. These receptors originate from a woman between 18 and 29 years old with Graves' ophthalmopathy.

In its sample, this clonotype was seen a few times. The chain combines TRBV12-3 or TRBV12-4 with TRBJ2-2; TRBD1 agrees at 9 bases. The junction had 15 bases not matched to a gene; V was cut back by 6 bases and J by 4 bases. This CDR3 is built from 18 residues. CDR3 DNA sequence: TGTGCCAGCAGAGAATTACTCCGGACAGGGGCCCCCACCGGGGAGCTGTTTTTT. Amino acids: CASRELLRTGAPTGELFF.

The V call is TRBV9, the J call TRBJ2-7, with 10 bases matching TRBD2. The germline V gene has CDR1 SGDLS and CDR2 YYNGEE. CDR3 size: 15 residues. The J segment lost 3 bases and the V segment lost 2 bases, leaving 5 bases of the junction unmatched. The CDR3 DNA is TGTGCCAGCAGCGTCGGGACTAGCGAGGACTACGAGCAGTACTTC. Protein sequence: CASSVGTSEDYEQYF. The whole variable domain, remainder taken from reference TRBV9 and TRBJ2-7, is DSGVTQTPKHLITATGQRVTLRCSPRSGDLSVYWYQQSLDQGLQFLIQYYNGEERAKGNILERFSAQQFPDLHSELNLSSLELGDSALYFCASSVGTSEDYEQYFGPGTRLTVT.

This clonotype was detected many times. The CDR3 loop reads CASSSRQGYEQYF. In nucleotides, the CDR3 is TGTGCCAGCAGTTCGCGACAGGGCTACGAGCAGTACTTC. This sequence joins TRBV2 and TRBJ2-7, with 7 bases aligning to TRBD1. CDR1 and CDR2 from the germline V gene are SNHLY and FYNNEI. CDR3 length equals 13 residues. Losses at the gene ends were 5 bases for V and 3 bases for J; bases not matched to a gene: 4.

The rearrangement joins TRBV3-1 to TRBJ1-5; TRBD1 might be the D (6 bases). The CDR3 loop spans 16 amino acids. CDR1 and CDR2 (germline): LGHDT, YNNKEL (reference sequence). The V end lost 0 bases, the J end lost 9 bases, and 18 bases lay between the germline ends. The CDR3 is CASSQDRGAVRGPQHF. In DNA form, the CDR3 reads TGTGCCAGCAGCCAAGATCGGGGGGCGGTCCGTGGGCCCCAGCATTTT.

This clonotype was counted many times. The chain carries TRBV6-2 or TRBV6-3 and TRBJ1-1; D is perhaps TRBD1 (6 bases). Germline CDR1 reads MNHEY; CDR2 reads SVGEGT. V lost 4 bases, J lost 1 base, and 16 bases lay in between. This CDR3 is 16 amino acids long. CDR3 DNA sequence: TGTGCCAGCAGTTCCGCCTTAAGGACAGAGAACACTGAAGCTTTCTTT. Protein sequence: CASSSALRTENTEAFF.

The J gene is TRBJ2-3, the V gene TRBV19; 13 bases are shared with TRBD2. CDR1 and CDR2 (germline): LNHDA, SQIVND (reference sequence). There are 18 residues in the CDR3. Losses at the gene ends were 5 bases for V and 2 bases for J; bases not matched to a gene: 10. CDR3 DNA sequence: TGTGCCAGTAGTCGGGGGACTAGCGGGGTTCATCTCACAGATACGCAGTATTTT. Amino acid sequence: CASSRGTSGVHLTDTQYF.

The CDR3 here is CASSLRRAYEQYF. The CDR3 DNA follows: TGTGCCAGCAGTTTACGCAGGGCGTACGAGCAGTACTTC. The chain has TRBV27 and TRBJ2-7, with D possibly TRBD1 on 5 matching bases. The CDR3 consists of 13 residues. The ends were cut back, 2 bases at V and 4 bases at J, with 9 bases in the middle. Germline V gene data show CDR1 as MNHEY and CDR2 as SMNVEV (reference sequence).

The V call is TRBV6-1, the J call TRBJ1-6; D is ambiguous. CDR3 length: 15 residues. The ends were cut back, 5 bases at V and 7 bases at J, with 15 bases in the middle. Germline V gene lookup returns CDR1 MNHNS and CDR2 SASEGT. The CDR3 DNA reads as TGTGCCAGCAGTAAATCCCGGCCCCCGAATTCACCCCTCCACTTT. Amino acids: CASSKSRPPNSPLHF.

This clonotype has a handful of counts. The V gene is TRBV20-1, the J gene TRBJ2-3; possibly TRBD2 for D (6 bases). The CDR3 is 13 residues long. Trimming removed 4 bases from V and 4 bases from J, with 12 bases in between. Germline V lookup: CDR1 DFQATT, CDR2 SNEGSKA (reference sequence). The CDR3 reads CSANPSVADTQYF. CDR3 nucleotides: TGCAGTGCTAACCCTAGCGTAGCAGATACGCAGTATTTT.

This clonotype has at least ten counts. The chain links TRBV28 to TRBJ2-4, with 7 positions matching TRBD1. Germline loops: CDR1 MDHEN, CDR2 SYDVKM. The CDR3 has 16 residues. After removal of 4 bases from V and 5 bases from J, the junction contained 11 bases not matched to a gene. This CDR3 is CASSYQIFGQENIQYF. The CDR3 DNA reads as TGTGCCAGCAGTTACCAAATCTTCGGACAGGAAAACATTCAGTACTTC. Based on the CDR3 plus reference TRBV28 and TRBJ2-4, the full variable domain is DVKVTQSSRYLVKRTGEKVFLECVQDMDHENMFWYRQDPGLGLRLIYFSYDVKMKEKGDIPEGYSVSREKKERFSLILESASTNQTSMYLCASSYQIFGQENIQYFGAGTRLSVL.

This clonotype was seen only a few times. The rearrangement links TRBV7-9 to TRBJ1-1, with a tentative D call TRBD1 (6 bases). The germline gives CDR1 SEHNR, CDR2 FQNEAQ (reference sequence). CDR3 length: 13 residues. The V gene lost 3 bases and the J gene lost 6 bases, with 11 bases spanning the gap. Written as DNA, the CDR3 is TGTGCCAGCAGCTTTAAAACAGGGTCTGAAGCTTTCTTT. As protein: CASSFKTGSEAFF.